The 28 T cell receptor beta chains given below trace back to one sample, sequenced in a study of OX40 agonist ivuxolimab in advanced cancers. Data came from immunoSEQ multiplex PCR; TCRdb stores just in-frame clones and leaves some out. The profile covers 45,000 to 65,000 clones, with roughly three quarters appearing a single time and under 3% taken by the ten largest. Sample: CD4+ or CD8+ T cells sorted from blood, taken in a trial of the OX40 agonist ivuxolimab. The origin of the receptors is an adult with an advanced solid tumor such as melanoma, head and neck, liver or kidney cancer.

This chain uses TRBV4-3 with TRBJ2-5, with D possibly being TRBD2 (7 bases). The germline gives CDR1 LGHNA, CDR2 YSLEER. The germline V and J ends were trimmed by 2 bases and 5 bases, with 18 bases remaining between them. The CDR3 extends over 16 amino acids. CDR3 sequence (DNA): TGCGCCAGCAGCCAAAACACTGGGGGGGGCTTGGAGACCCAGTACTTC. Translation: CASSQNTGGGLETQYF.

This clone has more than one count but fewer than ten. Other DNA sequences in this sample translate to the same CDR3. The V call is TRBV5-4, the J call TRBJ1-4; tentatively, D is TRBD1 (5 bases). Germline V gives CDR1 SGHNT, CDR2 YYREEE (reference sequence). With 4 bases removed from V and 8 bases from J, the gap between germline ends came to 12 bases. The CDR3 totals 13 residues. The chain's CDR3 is CASSLQGSEKLFF. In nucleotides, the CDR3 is TGTGCCAGCAGCCTGCAGGGTAGCGAAAAACTGTTTTTT.

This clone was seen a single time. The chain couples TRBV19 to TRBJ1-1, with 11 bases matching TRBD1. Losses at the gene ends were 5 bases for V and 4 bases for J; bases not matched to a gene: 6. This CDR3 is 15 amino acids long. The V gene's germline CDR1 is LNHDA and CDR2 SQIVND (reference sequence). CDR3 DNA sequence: TGTGCCAGTAGTGGACAGGGGGCAAGGGGCACTGAAGCTTTCTTT. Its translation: CASSGQGARGTEAFF.

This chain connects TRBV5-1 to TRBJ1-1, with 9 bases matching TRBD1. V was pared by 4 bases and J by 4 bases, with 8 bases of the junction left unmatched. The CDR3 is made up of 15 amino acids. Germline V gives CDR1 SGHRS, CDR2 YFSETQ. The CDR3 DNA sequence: TGCGCCAGCAGCGCGGGGGACAGGGTAGGCACTGAAGCTTTCTTT. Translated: CASSAGDRVGTEAFF.

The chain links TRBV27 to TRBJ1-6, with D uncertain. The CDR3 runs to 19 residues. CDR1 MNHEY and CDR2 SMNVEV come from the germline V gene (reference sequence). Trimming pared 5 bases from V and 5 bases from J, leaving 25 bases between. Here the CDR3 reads CASSRKTTAWGMDNSPLHF. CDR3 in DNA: TGTGCCAGCAGTCGAAAAACAACAGCGTGGGGTATGGATAATTCACCCCTCCACTTT.

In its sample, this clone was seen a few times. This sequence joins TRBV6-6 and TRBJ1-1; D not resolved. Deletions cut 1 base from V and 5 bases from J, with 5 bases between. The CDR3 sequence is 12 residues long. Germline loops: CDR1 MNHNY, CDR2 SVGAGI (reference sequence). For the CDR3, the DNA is TGTGCCAGCAGTTACTTTCAGACTGAAGCTTTCTTT. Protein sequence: CASSYFQTEAFF.

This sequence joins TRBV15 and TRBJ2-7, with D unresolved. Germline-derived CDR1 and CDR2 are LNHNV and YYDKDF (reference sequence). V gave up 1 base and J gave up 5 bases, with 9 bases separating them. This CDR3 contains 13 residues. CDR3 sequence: CATSRVLSDEQYF. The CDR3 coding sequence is TGTGCCACCAGCAGAGTACTATCCGACGAGCAGTACTTC.

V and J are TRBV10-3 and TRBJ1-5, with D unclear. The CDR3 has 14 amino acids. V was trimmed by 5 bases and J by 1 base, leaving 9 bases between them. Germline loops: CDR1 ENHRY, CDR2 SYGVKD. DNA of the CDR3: TGTGCCATCAGTAAGGACCCGAGCAATCAGCCCCAGCATTTT. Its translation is CAISKDPSNQPQHF.

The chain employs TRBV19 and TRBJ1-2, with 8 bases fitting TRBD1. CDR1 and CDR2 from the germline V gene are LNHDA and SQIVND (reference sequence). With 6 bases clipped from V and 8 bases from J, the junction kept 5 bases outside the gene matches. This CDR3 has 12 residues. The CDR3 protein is CASSRTGIGYTF. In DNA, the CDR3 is TGTGCCAGTAGCAGGACAGGGATCGGCTACACCTTC.

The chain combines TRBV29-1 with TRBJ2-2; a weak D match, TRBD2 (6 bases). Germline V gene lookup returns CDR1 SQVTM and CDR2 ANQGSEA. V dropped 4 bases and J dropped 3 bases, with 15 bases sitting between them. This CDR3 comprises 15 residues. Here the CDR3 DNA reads TGCAGCGTTGTCCGGGGGAGTCGGTACACCGGGGAGCTGTTTTTT. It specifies CSVVRGSRYTGELFF.

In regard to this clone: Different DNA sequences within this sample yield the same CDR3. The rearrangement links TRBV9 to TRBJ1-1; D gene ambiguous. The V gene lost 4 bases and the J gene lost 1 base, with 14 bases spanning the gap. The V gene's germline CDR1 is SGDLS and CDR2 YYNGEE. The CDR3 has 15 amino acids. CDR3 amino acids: CASSTRPLQNTEAFF. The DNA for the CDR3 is TGTGCCAGCAGCACCCGTCCTCTGCAGAACACTGAAGCTTTCTTT.

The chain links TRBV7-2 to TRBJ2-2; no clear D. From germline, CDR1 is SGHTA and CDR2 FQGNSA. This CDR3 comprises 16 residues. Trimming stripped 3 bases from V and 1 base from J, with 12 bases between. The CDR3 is CASSFSHSLNTGELFF. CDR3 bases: TGTGCCAGCAGCTTTTCCCACTCCTTGAACACCGGGGAGCTGTTTTTT.

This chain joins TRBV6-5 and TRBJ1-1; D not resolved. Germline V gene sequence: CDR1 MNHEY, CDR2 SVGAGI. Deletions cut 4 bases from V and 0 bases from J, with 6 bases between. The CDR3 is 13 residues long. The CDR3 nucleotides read TGTGCCAGCAGTTTTAAGGTGAACACTGAAGCTTTCTTT. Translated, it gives CASSFKVNTEAFF.

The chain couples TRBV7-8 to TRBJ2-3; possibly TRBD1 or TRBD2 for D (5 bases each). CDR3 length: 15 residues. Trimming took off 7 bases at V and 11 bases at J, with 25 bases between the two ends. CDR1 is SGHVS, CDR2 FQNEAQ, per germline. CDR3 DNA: TGTGCCAGCAAATTTGCTACCGGGACCACCTTCGGGCAGTATTTT. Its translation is CASKFATGTTFGQYF. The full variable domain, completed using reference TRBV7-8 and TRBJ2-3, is GAGVSQSPRYKVAKRGQDVALRCDPISGHVSLFWYQQALGQGPEFLTYFQNEAQLDKSGLPSDRFFAERPEGSVSTLKIQRTQQEDSAVYLCASKFATGTTFGQYFGPGTRLTVL.

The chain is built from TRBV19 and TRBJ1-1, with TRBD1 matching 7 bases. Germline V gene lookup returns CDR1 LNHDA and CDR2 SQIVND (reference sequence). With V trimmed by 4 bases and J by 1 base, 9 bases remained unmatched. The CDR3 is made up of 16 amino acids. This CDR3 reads CASSRTGAGANTEAFF. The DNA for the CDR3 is TGTGCCAGTAGTAGAACAGGGGCAGGTGCGAACACTGAAGCTTTCTTT.

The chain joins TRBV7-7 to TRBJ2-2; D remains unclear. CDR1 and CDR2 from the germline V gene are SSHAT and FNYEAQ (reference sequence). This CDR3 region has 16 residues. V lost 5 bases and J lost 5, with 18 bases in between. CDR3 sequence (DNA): TGTGCCAGCAGCCCGACGCAGGACGTGGGAACCGGGGAGCTGTTTTTT. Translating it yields CASSPTQDVGTGELFF.

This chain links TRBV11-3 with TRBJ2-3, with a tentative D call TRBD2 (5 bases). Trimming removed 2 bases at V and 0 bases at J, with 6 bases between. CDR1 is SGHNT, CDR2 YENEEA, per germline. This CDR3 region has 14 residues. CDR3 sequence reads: CASSLSGSTDTQYF. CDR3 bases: TGTGCCAGCAGCTTAAGCGGCAGCACAGATACGCAGTATTTT.

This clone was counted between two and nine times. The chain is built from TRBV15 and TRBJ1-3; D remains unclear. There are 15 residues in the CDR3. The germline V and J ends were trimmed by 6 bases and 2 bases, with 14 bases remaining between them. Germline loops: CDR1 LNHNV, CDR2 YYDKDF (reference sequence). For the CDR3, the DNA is TGTGCCACCAGACGGCGAGCCTCGGCTGGAAACACCATATATTTT. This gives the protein CATRRRASAGNTIYF. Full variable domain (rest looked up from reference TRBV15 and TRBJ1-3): DAMVIQNPRYQVTQFGKPVTLSCSQTLNHNVMYWYQQKSSQAPKLLFHYYDKDFNNEADTPDNFQSRRPNTSFCFLDIRSPGLGDTAMYLCATRRRASAGNTIYFGEGSWLTVV.

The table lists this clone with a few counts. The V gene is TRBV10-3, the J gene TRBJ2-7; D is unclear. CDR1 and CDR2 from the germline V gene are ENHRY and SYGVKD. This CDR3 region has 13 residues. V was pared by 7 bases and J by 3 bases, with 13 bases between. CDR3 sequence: CAITHRAFYEQYF. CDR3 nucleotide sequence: TGTGCCATCACGCACCGCGCTTTCTACGAGCAGTACTTC.

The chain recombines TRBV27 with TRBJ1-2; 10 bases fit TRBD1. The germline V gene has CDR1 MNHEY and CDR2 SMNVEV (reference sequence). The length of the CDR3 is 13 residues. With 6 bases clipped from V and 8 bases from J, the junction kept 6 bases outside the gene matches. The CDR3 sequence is CASRRQGAQGYTF. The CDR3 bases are TGTGCCAGCAGGAGACAGGGGGCTCAGGGCTACACCTTC.

CDR3 protein: CASSFGSRGTGELFF. CDR3 coding DNA: TGTGCCAGCAGCTTTGGTTCTAGGGGCACCGGGGAGCTGTTTTTT. The J gene is TRBJ2-2, the V gene TRBV5-6; weak D call: TRBD1 (5 bases). The V and J ends lost 2 bases and 4 bases respectively, with 12 bases between them. The germline gives CDR1 SGHDT, CDR2 YYEEEE. The length of the CDR3 is 15 residues.

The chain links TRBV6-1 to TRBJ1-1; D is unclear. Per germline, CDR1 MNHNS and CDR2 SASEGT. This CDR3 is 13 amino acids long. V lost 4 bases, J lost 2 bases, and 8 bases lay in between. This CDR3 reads CASSGQVNTEAFF. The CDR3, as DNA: TGTGCCAGCAGTGGGCAAGTTAACACTGAAGCTTTCTTT.

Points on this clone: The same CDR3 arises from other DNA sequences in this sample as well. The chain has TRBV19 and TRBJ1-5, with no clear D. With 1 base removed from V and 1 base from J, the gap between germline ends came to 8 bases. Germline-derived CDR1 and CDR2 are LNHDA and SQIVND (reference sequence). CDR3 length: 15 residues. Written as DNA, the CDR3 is TGTGCCAGTAGTATAGGGGGTGGGAGCAATCAGCCCCAGCATTTT. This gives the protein CASSIGGGSNQPQHF. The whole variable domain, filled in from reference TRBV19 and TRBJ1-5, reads DGGITQSPKYLFRKEGQNVTLSCEQNLNHDAMYWYRQDPGQGLRLIYYSQIVNDFQKGDIAEGYSVSREKKESFPLTVTSAQKNPTAFYLCASSIGGGSNQPQHFGDGTRLSIL.

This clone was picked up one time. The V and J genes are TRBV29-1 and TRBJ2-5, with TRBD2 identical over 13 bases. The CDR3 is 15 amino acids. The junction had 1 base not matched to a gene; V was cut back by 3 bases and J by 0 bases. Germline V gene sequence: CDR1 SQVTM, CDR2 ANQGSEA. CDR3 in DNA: TGCAGCGTTGAGGGGACTAGCGGGGACCAAGAGACCCAGTACTTC. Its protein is CSVEGTSGDQETQYF. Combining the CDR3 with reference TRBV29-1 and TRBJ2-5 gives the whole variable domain SAVISQKPSRDICQRGTSLTIQCQVDSQVTMMFWYRQQPGQSLTLIATANQGSEATYESGFVIDKFPISRPNLTFSTLTVSNMSPEDSSIYLCSVEGTSGDQETQYFGPGTRLLVL.

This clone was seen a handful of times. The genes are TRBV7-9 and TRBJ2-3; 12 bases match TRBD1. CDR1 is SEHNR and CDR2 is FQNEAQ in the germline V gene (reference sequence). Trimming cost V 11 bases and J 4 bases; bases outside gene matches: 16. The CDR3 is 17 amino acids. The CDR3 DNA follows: TGTGCCGGCGAGAGGGACAGGGGGCCGAGGTACGCAGATACGCAGTATTTT. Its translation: CAGERDRGPRYADTQYF.

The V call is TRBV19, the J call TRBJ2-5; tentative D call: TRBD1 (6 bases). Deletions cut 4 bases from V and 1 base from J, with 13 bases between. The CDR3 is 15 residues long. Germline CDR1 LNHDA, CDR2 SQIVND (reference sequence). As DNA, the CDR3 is TGTGCCAGTAGTACCTACGACAGGCCCCAAGAGACCCAGTACTTC. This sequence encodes CASSTYDRPQETQYF. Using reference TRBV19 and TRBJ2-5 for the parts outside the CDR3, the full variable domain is DGGITQSPKYLFRKEGQNVTLSCEQNLNHDAMYWYRQDPGQGLRLIYYSQIVNDFQKGDIAEGYSVSREKKESFPLTVTSAQKNPTAFYLCASSTYDRPQETQYFGPGTRLLVL.

The CDR3 DNA follows: TGTGCCAGCAGCTTAACGAAGACAGCCAATTCACCCCTCCACTTT. Amino acid sequence: CASSLTKTANSPLHF. The chain is built from TRBV5-4 and TRBJ1-6; TRBD1 is a possible D gene (5 bases). The V end lost 2 bases, the J end lost 7 bases, and 13 bases lay between the germline ends. The CDR3 spans 15 residues. Germline lookup yields CDR1 SGHNT and CDR2 YYREEE (reference sequence).

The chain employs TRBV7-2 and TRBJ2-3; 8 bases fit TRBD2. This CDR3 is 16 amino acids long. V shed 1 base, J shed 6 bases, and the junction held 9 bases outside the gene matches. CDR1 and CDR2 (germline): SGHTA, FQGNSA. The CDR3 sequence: CASSLGVSGVADTQYF. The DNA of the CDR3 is TGTGCCAGCAGCTTAGGTGTTAGCGGGGTTGCGGATACGCAGTATTTT.